Listed below are T cell receptor beta chains from one sample, sequenced in a study of shared clonotypes between healthy human individuals. Clones were read by immunoSEQ multiplex PCR, and TCRdb kept only the in-frame ones, dropping some. The table records about 820,000 clones, 90% to 95% of them present only once. The sample taken for sequencing was naive CD8+ T cells sorted from blood. The receptors shown here come from a man under 40 in good health. The CDR3 runs from the conserved cysteine through the conserved F or W. D genes are given only for firm matches. Size is stated for part of the rows, as once, few or many counts, or as a class when the clone is expanded.

d_gene: TRBD1; v_gene: TRBV14; j_gene: TRBJ2-2; abundance: -; CDR3aa: CASSQLPGQGPGELFF; CDR3nt: TGTGCCAGCAGCCAACTCCCGGGACAGGGCCCCGGGGAGCTGTTTTTT
d_gene: TRBD2; v_gene: TRBV27; j_gene: TRBJ2-1; abundance: few; CDR3aa: CASSFGSGSFNEQFF; CDR3nt: TGTGCCAGCAGTTTCGGGAGCGGGAGCTTCAATGAGCAGTTCTTC
d_gene: -; v_gene: TRBV7-3; j_gene: TRBJ2-7; abundance: -; CDR3aa: CASSPSMNSYEQYF; CDR3nt: TGTGCCAGCAGCCCCTCGATGAATTCCTACGAGCAGTACTTC
d_gene: -; v_gene: TRBV7-3; j_gene: TRBJ2-6; abundance: -; CDR3aa: CASSPDSTSGANVLTF; CDR3nt: TGTGCCAGCAGCCCGGACAGTACTTCTGGGGCCAACGTCCTGACTTTC
d_gene: -; v_gene: TRBV7-9; j_gene: TRBJ2-1; abundance: few; CDR3aa: CASSLGRNEQFF; CDR3nt: TGTGCCAGCAGCTTAGGTAGAAATGAGCAGTTCTTC
d_gene: -; v_gene: TRBV2; j_gene: TRBJ2-2; abundance: -; CDR3aa: CASKGRTLDTGELFF; CDR3nt: TGTGCCAGCAAGGGACGGACCCTCGACACCGGGGAGCTGTTTTTT
d_gene: -; v_gene: TRBV2; j_gene: TRBJ2-3; abundance: -; CDR3aa: CASSEAGDLKDTQYF; CDR3nt: TGTGCCAGCAGTGAAGCGGGGGACTTAAAAGATACGCAGTATTTT
d_gene: TRBD2; v_gene: TRBV7-9; j_gene: TRBJ2-1; abundance: -; CDR3aa: CAGLGLADPTERTNEQFF; CDR3nt: TGTGCCGGATTGGGACTAGCGGATCCGACGGAACGCACCAATGAGCAGTTCTTC
d_gene: TRBD1; v_gene: TRBV11-2; j_gene: TRBJ1-2; abundance: -; CDR3aa: CASTTGQRYGYTF; CDR3nt: TGTGCCAGCACGACGGGACAGCGATATGGCTACACCTTC
d_gene: -; v_gene: TRBV7-9; j_gene: TRBJ1-1; abundance: -; CDR3aa: CASSSLRTAYTEAFF; CDR3nt: TGTGCCAGCAGCTCTCTAAGGACAGCTTACACTGAAGCTTTCTTT
d_gene: -; v_gene: TRBV5-5; j_gene: TRBJ2-7; abundance: -; CDR3aa: CASSLVPGDLYEQYF; CDR3nt: TGTGCCAGCAGCTTGGTGCCGGGAGATCTCTACGAGCAGTACTTC
d_gene: -; v_gene: TRBV6-1; j_gene: TRBJ2-1; abundance: -; CDR3aa: CASSDRSGSLYNEQFF; CDR3nt: TGTGCCAGCAGTGATCGATCGGGATCTCTCTACAATGAGCAGTTCTTC
d_gene: -; v_gene: TRBV7-9; j_gene: TRBJ2-7; abundance: many; CDR3aa: CASSPAADNNEQYF; CDR3nt: TGTGCCAGCAGCCCCGCAGCGGATAACAACGAGCAGTACTTC
d_gene: TRBD1; v_gene: TRBV5-1; j_gene: TRBJ2-7; abundance: -; CDR3aa: CASSLTDRVGYEQYF; CDR3nt: TGCGCCAGCAGCCTAACGGACAGGGTTGGGTACGAGCAGTACTTC
d_gene: -; v_gene: TRBV28; j_gene: TRBJ1-3; abundance: -; CDR3aa: CASSFQAPRNPGNTIYF; CDR3nt: TGTGCCAGCAGTTTTCAGGCACCCCGGAACCCTGGAAACACCATATATTTT
d_gene: TRBD1; v_gene: TRBV6-1; j_gene: TRBJ2-5; abundance: -; CDR3aa: CASSEQEGAGWETQYF; CDR3nt: TGTGCCAGCAGTGAACAAGAGGGGGCAGGGTGGGAGACCCAGTACTTC
d_gene: -; v_gene: TRBV5-6; j_gene: TRBJ1-5; abundance: -; CDR3aa: CASSLGAGQPQHF; CDR3nt: TGTGCCAGCAGCTTGGGGGCCGGGCAGCCCCAGCATTTT
d_gene: TRBD1; v_gene: TRBV7-3; j_gene: TRBJ2-7; abundance: once; CDR3aa: CASSLTGEDYEQYF; CDR3nt: TGTGCCAGCAGCTTGACAGGGGAAGACTACGAGCAGTACTTC
d_gene: -; v_gene: TRBV7-9; j_gene: TRBJ1-5; abundance: once; CDR3aa: CASSRGDQPQHF; CDR3nt: TGTGCCAGCAGCCGAGGGGATCAGCCCCAGCATTTT
d_gene: -; v_gene: TRBV10-1; j_gene: TRBJ2-7; abundance: -; CDR3aa: CASSGLQAPYEQYF; CDR3nt: TGCGCCAGCAGTGGTTTGCAGGCCCCCTACGAGCAGTACTTC
d_gene: TRBD1; v_gene: TRBV6-6; j_gene: TRBJ1-2; abundance: -; CDR3aa: CASSSTGGDYGYTF; CDR3nt: TGTGCCAGCAGTTCAACAGGGGGCGACTATGGCTACACCTTC
d_gene: -; v_gene: TRBV5-5; j_gene: TRBJ2-3; abundance: -; CDR3aa: CASSFGTDTQYF; CDR3nt: TGTGCCAGCAGCTTCGGCACAGATACGCAGTATTTT